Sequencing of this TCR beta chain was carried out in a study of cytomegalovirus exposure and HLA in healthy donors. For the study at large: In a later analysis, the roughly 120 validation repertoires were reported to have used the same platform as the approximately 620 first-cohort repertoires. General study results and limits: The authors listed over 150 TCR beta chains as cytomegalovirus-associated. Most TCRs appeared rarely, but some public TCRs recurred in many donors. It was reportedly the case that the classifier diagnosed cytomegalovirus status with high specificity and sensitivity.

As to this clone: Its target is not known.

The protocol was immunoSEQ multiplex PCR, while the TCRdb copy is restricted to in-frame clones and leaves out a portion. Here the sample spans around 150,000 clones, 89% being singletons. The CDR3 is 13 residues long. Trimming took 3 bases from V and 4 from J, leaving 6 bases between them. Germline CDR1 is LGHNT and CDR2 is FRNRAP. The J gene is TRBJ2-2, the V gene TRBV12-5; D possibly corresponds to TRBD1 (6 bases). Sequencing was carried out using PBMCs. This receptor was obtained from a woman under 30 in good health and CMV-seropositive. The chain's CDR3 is CASGLQGTGELFF. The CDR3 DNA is TGTGCTAGTGGTTTACAGGGCACCGGGGAGCTGTTTTTT.